These 6 T cell receptor beta chains share one sample of origin, sequenced in a study of T cell changes during pregnancy in multiple sclerosis. Here immunoSEQ multiplex PCR was the method, and the copy in TCRdb shows in-frame clones only, minus some. The sample contains more than 30,000 clones, around 90% of which appear only once. Sequences were derived from CD4+ T cells from peripheral blood mononuclear cells, sampled in the third trimester of pregnancy. The receptors derive from a female donor in good health, enrolled as a control in a pregnancy study.

J is TRBJ2-3 and V is TRBV5-8; 12 bases are a match to TRBD2. After removal of 4 bases from V and 4 bases from J, the junction contained 4 bases not matched to a gene. The length of the CDR3 is 15 residues. CDR1 is SGHTS and CDR2 is YDEGEE in the germline V gene. CDR3 in DNA: TGTGCCAGCAGCCCACTAGCGGGAGGAGCAGATACGCAGTATTTT. Residues: CASSPLAGGADTQYF.

The V and J genes are TRBV6-5 and TRBJ1-1, with unresolved D. The CDR3 is made up of 15 amino acids. V dropped 0 bases and J dropped 2 bases, with 10 bases sitting between them. Germline V CDR1 and CDR2: MNHEY, SVGAGI. The CDR3 DNA reads as TGTGCCAGCAGTTACTCTGTCCTACTAAACACTGAAGCTTTCTTT. This sequence encodes CASSYSVLLNTEAFF.

V and J are TRBV9 and TRBJ2-1, with 12 bases that match TRBD2. The CDR3 is 17 amino acids. Germline V gene lookup returns CDR1 SGDLS and CDR2 YYNGEE. Germline trimming cut 0 bases from V and 5 bases from J; bases unmatched to any gene: 6. In nucleotides, the CDR3 is TGTGCCAGCAGCGTAGGACTAGCGGGGGCCCTTAACAATGAGCAGTTCTTC. As protein: CASSVGLAGALNNEQFF. The whole variable domain, filled in from reference TRBV9 and TRBJ2-1, reads DSGVTQTPKHLITATGQRVTLRCSPRSGDLSVYWYQQSLDQGLQFLIQYYNGEERAKGNILERFSAQQFPDLHSELNLSSLELGDSALYFCASSVGLAGALNNEQFFGPGTRLTVL.

This clone was counted only a few times. The chain employs TRBV6-5 and TRBJ2-3, with 8 positions matching TRBD1. There are 15 residues in the CDR3. Looked up from germline, CDR1 is MNHEY and CDR2 is SVGAGI. Unmatched junction bases numbered 13, after V lost 10 bases and J lost 4 bases. CDR3 amino acids: CAIAPDRGRADTQYF. In DNA, the CDR3 is TGTGCCATCGCGCCTGACAGGGGACGGGCAGATACGCAGTATTTT.

The chain employs TRBV7-9 and TRBJ2-6; 7 positions agree with TRBD1. V lost 6 bases and J lost 0; bases outside the gene matches: 11. Germline V lookup: CDR1 SEHNR, CDR2 FQNEAQ (reference sequence). The CDR3 is 18 amino acids. DNA of the CDR3: TGTGCCAGCAGGGGGGAAAGACAGGGTTCCTCTGGGGCCAACGTCCTGACTTTC. It specifies CASRGERQGSSGANVLTF.

The sample holds one count of this clone. The J gene is TRBJ2-1, the V gene TRBV19; 7 bases align to TRBD2. J gave up 8 bases and V 4 bases, and 5 bases lay outside the gene matches. The CDR3 totals 13 residues. Germline CDR1 reads LNHDA; CDR2 reads SQIVND (reference sequence). As DNA, the CDR3 is TGTGCCAGTAGTAGGGAGCGGGGCGATGAGCAGTTCTTC. The encoded protein is CASSRERGDEQFF.